This TCR beta chain was found in a study of T cell repertoires in cytomegalovirus infection. Study in general: CMV epitopes used comprised recently identified HLA-C-restricted ones and well-studied HLA-B-restricted ones. Public TCR beta signatures indicated both CMV infection and matching HLA type. The study, taken as a whole, reports: Cumulative frequency (of public TCR beta family members) identified carriers of CMV plus the relevant HLA. The response measured ex vivo was dominated by TCR beta clonotypes (HLA-C-restricted and CMV-specific).

Remarks on this clonotype: Its antigen is unknown.

CDR3 length: 14 amino acids. Germline CDR1 reads SGHAT; CDR2 reads FQNNGV. V lost 1 base, J lost 1 base, and 8 bases lay in between. TCRdb called the reads again in MiXCR, with one record for every CDR3 protein. The sample has approximately 310,000 distinct CDR3 sequences; roughly 25% are singletons. The chain links TRBV11-2 to TRBJ2-7; D gene unclear. The specimen comprised cultured PBMCs, sampled from culture after CMV antigen stimulation. The sequence was obtained from a human donor in good health (CMV status not recorded). Some clones in this sample may be carry-over from other donors' samples. The CDR3 DNA reads as TGTGCCAGCAGCTTAGGCAGGCAATCCTACGAGCAGTACTTC. Protein sequence: CASSLGRQSYEQYF. Drawing the rest from reference TRBV11-2 and TRBJ2-7, the complete variable domain is EAGVAQSPRYKIIEKRQSVAFWCNPISGHATLYWYQQILGQGPKLLIQFQNNGVVDDSQLPKDRFSAERLKGVDSTLKIQPAKLEDSAVYLCASSLGRQSYEQYFGPGTRLTVT.